The 7 T cell receptor beta chains below all came from one sample that was sequenced in a study of T cells after yellow fever vaccination (dated by TCRdb to between 2019 and 2020). This sample's treatment or condition label indicates: live attenuated yellow fever vaccine strain. Library creation used 5' RACE. The data were produced on an Illumina HiSeq 2500. TCRdb cleaned the public reads at Q25 with fastp, built clones with MiXCR and kept in-frame beta chains. Rows merge per CDR3 protein into single entries with the most common DNA and genes. The sample includes about 340,000 distinct CDR3 sequences, with 7.5% to 9% observed a single time. The ten largest clones represent approximately 19% of the sample. The material was PBMCs, obtained on the day of the first yellow fever vaccination. Receptors were obtained from a man in his late teens or twenties who received the YFV17D yellow fever vaccine.

The chain recombines TRBV6-5 with TRBJ2-3, with TRBD1 identical over 7 bases. The CDR3 loop spans 15 amino acids. V dropped 3 bases and J dropped 5; count of bases not matched to a gene: 8. Germline V gene data show CDR1 as MNHEY and CDR2 as SVGAGI. The CDR3 spells CASSYQQGVVDTQYF. In DNA form, the CDR3 reads TGTGCCAGCAGTTATCAGCAGGGGGTCGTAGATACGCAGTATTTT.

The rearrangement joins TRBV24-1 to TRBJ1-1; TRBD1 might be the D (5 bases). The CDR3 has 14 amino acids. Looked up from germline, CDR1 is KGHDR and CDR2 is SFDVKD. V dropped 7 bases and J dropped 3 bases, with 14 bases sitting between them. The CDR3 region has the DNA TGTGCCACCAGGGGGGGAGGGGTGGACACTGAAGCTTTCTTT. Amino acid sequence: CATRGGGVDTEAFF.

The gene calls are TRBV7-2 and TRBJ2-3, with D tentatively TRBD1 or TRBD2 (6 bases each). Germline V gene data show CDR1 as SGHTA and CDR2 as FQGNSA. CDR3 length equals 15 residues. Trimming took 0 bases from V and 4 from J, leaving 11 bases between them. Here the CDR3 DNA reads TGTGCCAGCAGCTTAGCGGGGGGCCGCTCAGATACGCAGTATTTT. This gives the protein CASSLAGGRSDTQYF.

This clonotype was counted a few times. This chain joins TRBV20-1 and TRBJ2-7; no clear D. In germline, CDR1 is DFQATT, CDR2 SNEGSKA (reference sequence). V gave up 6 bases and J gave up 3 bases, with 9 bases separating them. The CDR3 sequence is 11 residues long. The CDR3 spells CSANVLYEQYV. For the CDR3, the DNA is TGCAGTGCCAACGTCCTCTACGAGCAGTACGTC.

This clonotype has more than one count but fewer than ten. V and J are TRBV10-1 and TRBJ1-1; D is undetermined. V lost 4 bases and J 1 base, leaving 4 bases between the germline ends. The germline CDR1 and CDR2 sequences are WNHNN and SYGVQD (reference sequence). CDR3 length equals 12 residues. The CDR3 sequence is CASSGTNTEAFF. CDR3 nucleotide sequence: TGCGCCAGCAGTGGAACGAACACTGAAGCTTTCTTT.

V and J are TRBV29-1 and TRBJ2-5; D is uncertain. V lost 0 bases and J lost 3, with 8 bases in between. Germline assignment: CDR1 SQVTM and CDR2 ANQGSEA. The length of the CDR3 is 13 residues. CDR3 sequence reads: CSVEEGREETQYF. As DNA, the CDR3 is TGCAGCGTTGAAGAGGGTAGGGAAGAGACCCAGTACTTC.

This clonotype occurred many times. The chain couples TRBV27 to TRBJ2-7, with 7 nucleotides matching TRBD1. Trimming removed 4 bases from V and 3 bases from J; junction bases left unmatched: 6. Germline-derived CDR1 and CDR2 are MNHEY and SMNVEV (reference sequence). The CDR3 loop spans 14 amino acids. CDR3: CASSWTGYNYEQYF. The CDR3 nucleotides are TGTGCCAGCAGTTGGACAGGCTATAACTACGAGCAGTACTTC.